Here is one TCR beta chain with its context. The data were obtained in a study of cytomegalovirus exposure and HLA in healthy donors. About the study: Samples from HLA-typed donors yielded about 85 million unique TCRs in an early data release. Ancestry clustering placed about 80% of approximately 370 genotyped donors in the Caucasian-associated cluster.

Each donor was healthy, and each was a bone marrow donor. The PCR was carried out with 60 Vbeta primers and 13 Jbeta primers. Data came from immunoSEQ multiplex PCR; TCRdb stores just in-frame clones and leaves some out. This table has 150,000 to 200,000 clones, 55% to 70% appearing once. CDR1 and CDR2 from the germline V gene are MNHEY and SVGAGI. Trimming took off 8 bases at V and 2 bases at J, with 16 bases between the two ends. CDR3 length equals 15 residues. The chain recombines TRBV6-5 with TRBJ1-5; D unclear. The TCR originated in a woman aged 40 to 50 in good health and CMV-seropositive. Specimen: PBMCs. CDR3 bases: TGTGCCAGCGCTTACAAGGCCCAGGGCAATCAGCCCCAGCATTTT. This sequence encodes CASAYKAQGNQPQHF.